Listed here is a single TCR beta chain. The length of the CDR3 is 15 residues. V shed 5 bases, J shed 2 bases, and the junction held 6 bases outside the gene matches. From germline, CDR1 is SEHNR and CDR2 FQNEAQ (reference sequence). This entry belongs to a study of blood T cell repertoires in COVID-19. Study as a whole: Samples taken during acute and convalescent COVID-19 were collected in the United States, Italy and Spain. Sources were T cells, B-cell-depleted T cells, or PBMCs; the material itself was cDNA or gDNA.

Libraries were prepared by immunoSEQ multiplex PCR; TCRdb keeps only in-frame clonotypes and omits some of them. Of about 180,000 clones listed, more than 85% were seen once; the top ten hold roughly 2.9%. This clonotype was obtained from a woman in her 30s with active or convalescent COVID-19. The sample consisted of peripheral blood. V usage is TRBV7-9 and J usage is TRBJ2-7, with 10 bases fitting TRBD1. The CDR3 spells CASSRTGGTAYEQYF. The CDR3 coding sequence is TGTGCCAGCAGCCGGACAGGGGGTACGGCCTACGAGCAGTACTTC.